This T cell receptor beta chain was identified during a study of cytomegalovirus exposure and HLA in healthy donors. Per the germline V gene, CDR1 is SGHRS and CDR2 is YFSETQ. The CDR3 length is 15 residues. Between the trimmed V and J ends, which lost 3 bases and 0 bases, there was a span of 11 bases. A multiplex PCR was run with 60 Vbeta primers and 13 Jbeta primers. Repertoires were generated with immunoSEQ multiplex PCR, while TCRdb's copy carries only in-frame clones and drops some. The repertoire has about 150,000 clones, 84% of them found once; the top ten carry 5% to 7%. Sequences were obtained from PBMCs. The chain combines TRBV5-1 with TRBJ2-3, with a possible D match to TRBD1 (6 bases). This TCR derives from a man over 45 in good health and CMV-seropositive. DNA of the CDR3: TGCGCCAGCAGCTCACAGGGTGACAGCACAGATACGCAGTATTTT. Translation gives CASSSQGDSTDTQYF.